The text below deals with one T cell receptor beta chain. Clones were read by immunoSEQ multiplex PCR, and TCRdb kept only the in-frame ones, dropping some. The sample yields over 100,000 clones, 75% to 90% seen once. V lost 4 bases to trimming and J lost 6 bases; unmatched junction nucleotides: 7. The CDR3 contains 15 residues. Germline V lookup: CDR1 MDHEN, CDR2 SYDVKM. These data come from a study of T cell responses to AZD1222 COVID-19 vaccine. The sequencing here drew on peripheral blood, taken 28 days after the second AZD1222 dose. The TCR sequence derives from an adult who received the AZD1222 COVID-19 vaccine. The rearrangement links TRBV28 to TRBJ1-1, with 11 bases that match TRBD1. The CDR3 nucleotides are TGTGCCAGCAGTTCCACCCCGGGACAGGGGGCTGAAGCTTTCTTT. This translates into CASSSTPGQGAEAFF.